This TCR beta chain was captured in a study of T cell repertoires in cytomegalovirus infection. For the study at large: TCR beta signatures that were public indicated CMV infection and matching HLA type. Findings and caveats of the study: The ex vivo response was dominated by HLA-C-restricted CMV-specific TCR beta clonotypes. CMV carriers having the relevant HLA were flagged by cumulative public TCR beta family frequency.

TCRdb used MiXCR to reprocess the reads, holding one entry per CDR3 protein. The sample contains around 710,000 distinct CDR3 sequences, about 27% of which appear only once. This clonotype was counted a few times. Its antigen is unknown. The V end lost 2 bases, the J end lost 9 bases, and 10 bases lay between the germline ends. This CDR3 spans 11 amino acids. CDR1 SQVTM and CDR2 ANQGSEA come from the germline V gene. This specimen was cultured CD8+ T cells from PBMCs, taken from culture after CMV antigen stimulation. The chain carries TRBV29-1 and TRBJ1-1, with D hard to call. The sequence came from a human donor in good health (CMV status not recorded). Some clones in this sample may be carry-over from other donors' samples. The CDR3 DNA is TGCAGCGTTGAATCGGAAGCCCAAGCTTTCTTT. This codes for CSVESEAQAFF. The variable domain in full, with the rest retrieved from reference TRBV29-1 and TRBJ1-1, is SAVISQKPSRDICQRGTSLTIQCQVDSQVTMMFWYRQQPGQSLTLIATANQGSEATYESGFVIDKFPISRPNLTFSTLTVSNMSPEDSSIYLCSVESEAQAFFGQGTRLTVV.